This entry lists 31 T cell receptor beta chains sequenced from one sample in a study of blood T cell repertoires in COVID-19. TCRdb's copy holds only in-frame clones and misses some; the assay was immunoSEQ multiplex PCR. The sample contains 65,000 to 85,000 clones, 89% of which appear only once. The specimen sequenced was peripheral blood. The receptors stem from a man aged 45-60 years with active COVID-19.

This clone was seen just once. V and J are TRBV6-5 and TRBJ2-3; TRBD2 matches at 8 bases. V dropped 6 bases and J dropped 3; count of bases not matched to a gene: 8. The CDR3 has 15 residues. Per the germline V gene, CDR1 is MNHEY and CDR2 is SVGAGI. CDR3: CASSLGGAGTDTQYF. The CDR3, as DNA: TGTGCCAGCAGCCTCGGGGGGGCCGGGACAGATACGCAGTATTTT.

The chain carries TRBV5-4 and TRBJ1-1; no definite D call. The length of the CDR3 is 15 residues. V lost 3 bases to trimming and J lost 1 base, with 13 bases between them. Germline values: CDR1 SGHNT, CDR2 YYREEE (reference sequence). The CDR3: CASSSPREKNTEAFF. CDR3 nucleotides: TGTGCCAGCAGCTCTCCACGCGAGAAGAACACTGAAGCTTTCTTT.

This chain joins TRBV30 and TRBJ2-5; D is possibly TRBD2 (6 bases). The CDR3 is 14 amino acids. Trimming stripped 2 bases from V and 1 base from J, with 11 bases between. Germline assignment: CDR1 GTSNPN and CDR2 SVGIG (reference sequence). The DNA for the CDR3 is TGTGCCTGGAGTAAACTAGCCATCCAAGAGACCCAGTACTTC. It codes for CAWSKLAIQETQYF.

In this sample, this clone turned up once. The CDR3 loop is CASSPPSGGELEQFF. The CDR3 DNA sequence: TGTGCCAGCAGCCCGCCTAGCGGGGGGGAGTTAGAGCAGTTCTTC. The chain employs TRBV3-1 (or the pseudogene TRBV3-2) and TRBJ2-1, with 12 positions matching TRBD2. The CDR3 covers 15 residues. The V segment lost 4 bases and the J segment 10 bases; nucleotides outside the gene matches: 8. The germline CDR1 and CDR2 sequences are LGHDT and YNNKEL (reference sequence).

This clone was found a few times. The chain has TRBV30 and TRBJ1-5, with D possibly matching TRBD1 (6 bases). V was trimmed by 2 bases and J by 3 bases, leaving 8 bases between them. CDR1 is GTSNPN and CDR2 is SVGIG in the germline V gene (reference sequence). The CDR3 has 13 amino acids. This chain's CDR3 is CAWSSGDNQPQHF. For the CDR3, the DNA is TGTGCCTGGAGTTCAGGGGACAATCAGCCCCAGCATTTT. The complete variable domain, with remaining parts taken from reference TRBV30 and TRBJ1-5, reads SQTIHQWPATLVQPVGSPLSLECTVEGTSNPNLYWYRQAAGRGLQLLFYSVGIGQISSEVPQNLSASRPQDRQFILSSKKLLLSDSGFYLCAWSSGDNQPQHFGDGTRLSIL.

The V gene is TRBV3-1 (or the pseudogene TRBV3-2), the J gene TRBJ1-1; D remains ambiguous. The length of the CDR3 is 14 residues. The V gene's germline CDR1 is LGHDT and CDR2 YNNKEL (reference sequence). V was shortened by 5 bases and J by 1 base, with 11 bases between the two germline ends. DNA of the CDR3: TGTGCCAGCAGCGTCGCAGGCAGGAACACTGAAGCTTTCTTT. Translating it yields CASSVAGRNTEAFF.

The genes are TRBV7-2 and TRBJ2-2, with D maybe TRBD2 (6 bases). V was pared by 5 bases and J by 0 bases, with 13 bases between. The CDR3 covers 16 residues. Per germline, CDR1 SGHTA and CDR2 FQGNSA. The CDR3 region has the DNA TGTGCCAGCAGCCTCACAGGAGGGGCGAACACCGGGGAGCTGTTTTTT. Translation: CASSLTGGANTGELFF.

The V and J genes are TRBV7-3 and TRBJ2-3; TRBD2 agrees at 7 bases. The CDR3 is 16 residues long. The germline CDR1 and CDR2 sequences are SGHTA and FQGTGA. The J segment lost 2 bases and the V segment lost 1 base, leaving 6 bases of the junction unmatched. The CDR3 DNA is TGTGCCAGCAGCTTAAGGCTAGCGGATTCCACAGATACGCAGTATTTT. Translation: CASSLRLADSTDTQYF.

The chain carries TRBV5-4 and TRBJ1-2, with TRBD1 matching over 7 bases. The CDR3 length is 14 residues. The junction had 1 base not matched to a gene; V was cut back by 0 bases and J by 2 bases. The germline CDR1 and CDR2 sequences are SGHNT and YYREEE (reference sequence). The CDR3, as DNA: TGTGCCAGCAGCTTGGAAGGGGGCAACTATGGCTACACCTTC. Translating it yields CASSLEGGNYGYTF.

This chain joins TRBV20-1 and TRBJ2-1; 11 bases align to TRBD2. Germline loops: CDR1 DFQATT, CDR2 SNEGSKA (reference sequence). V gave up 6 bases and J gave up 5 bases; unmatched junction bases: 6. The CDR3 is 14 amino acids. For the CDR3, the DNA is TGCAGTGCCAGTAGCGGGGGGGCTCACAATGAGCAGTTCTTC. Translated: CSASSGGAHNEQFF.

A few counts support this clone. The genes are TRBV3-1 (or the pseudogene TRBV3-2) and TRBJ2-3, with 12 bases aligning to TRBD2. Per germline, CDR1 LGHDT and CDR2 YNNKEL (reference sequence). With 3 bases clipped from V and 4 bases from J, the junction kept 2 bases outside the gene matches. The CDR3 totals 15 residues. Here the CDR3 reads CASSQLAGGADTQYF. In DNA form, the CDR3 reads TGTGCCAGCAGCCAGCTAGCGGGGGGGGCAGATACGCAGTATTTT.

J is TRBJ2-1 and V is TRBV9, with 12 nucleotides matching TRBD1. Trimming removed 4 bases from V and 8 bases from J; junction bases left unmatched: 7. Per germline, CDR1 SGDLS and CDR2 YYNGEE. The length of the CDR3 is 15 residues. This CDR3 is CASSTPGQGAYEQFF. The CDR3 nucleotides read TGTGCCAGCAGCACCCCGGGACAGGGGGCCTATGAGCAGTTCTTC.

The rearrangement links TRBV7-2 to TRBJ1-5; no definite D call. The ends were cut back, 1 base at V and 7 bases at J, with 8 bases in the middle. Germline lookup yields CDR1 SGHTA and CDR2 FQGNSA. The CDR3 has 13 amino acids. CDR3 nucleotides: TGTGCCAGCAGCTTAGGGTTGCGGCAGCCCCAGCATTTT. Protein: CASSLGLRQPQHF.

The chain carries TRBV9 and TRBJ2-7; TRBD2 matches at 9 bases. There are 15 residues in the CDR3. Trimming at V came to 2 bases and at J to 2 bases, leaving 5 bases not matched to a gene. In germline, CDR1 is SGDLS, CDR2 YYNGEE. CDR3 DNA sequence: TGTGCCAGCAGCGTTAGCGGGGGCCCTACCTACGAGCAGTACTTC. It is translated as CASSVSGGPTYEQYF.

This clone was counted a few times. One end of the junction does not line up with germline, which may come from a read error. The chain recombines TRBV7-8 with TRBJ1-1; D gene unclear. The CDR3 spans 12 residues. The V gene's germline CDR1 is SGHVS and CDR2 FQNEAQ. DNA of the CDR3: TGTGCCAGCAGCTTAATGAACAATGAAGCTTTCTTT. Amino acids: CASSLMNNEAFF.

Here the CDR3 reads CASSRETGEAFF. The CDR3 DNA is TGTGCCAGCAGTAGAGAAACAGGTGAAGCTTTCTTT. The genes are TRBV6-2 or TRBV6-3 and TRBJ1-1, with D tentatively TRBD1 (5 bases). The CDR3 runs to 12 residues. CDR1 is MNHEY, CDR2 SVGEGT, per germline. Trimming stripped 5 bases from V and 7 bases from J, with 11 bases between.

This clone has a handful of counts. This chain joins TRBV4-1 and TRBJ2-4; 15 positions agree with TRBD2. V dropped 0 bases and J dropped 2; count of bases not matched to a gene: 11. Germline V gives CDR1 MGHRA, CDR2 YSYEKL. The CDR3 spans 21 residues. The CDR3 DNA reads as TGCGCCAGCAGCCAAGATTCGGGACTAGCGGGGGGTTGGTCAACCAAAAACATTCAGTACTTC. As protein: CASSQDSGLAGGWSTKNIQYF.

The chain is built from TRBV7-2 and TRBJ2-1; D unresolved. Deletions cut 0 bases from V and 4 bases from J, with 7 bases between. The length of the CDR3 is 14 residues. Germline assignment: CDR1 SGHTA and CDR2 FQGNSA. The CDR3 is CASSLAPVYNEQFF. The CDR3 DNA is TGTGCCAGCAGCTTAGCCCCGGTTTACAATGAGCAGTTCTTC.

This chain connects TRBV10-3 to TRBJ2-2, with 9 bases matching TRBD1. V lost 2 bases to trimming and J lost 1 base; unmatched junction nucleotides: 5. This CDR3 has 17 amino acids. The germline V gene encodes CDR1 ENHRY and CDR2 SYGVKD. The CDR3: CAISEPQTGGNTGELFF. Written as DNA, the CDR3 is TGTGCCATCAGTGAGCCGCAGACAGGGGGGAACACCGGGGAGCTGTTTTTT.

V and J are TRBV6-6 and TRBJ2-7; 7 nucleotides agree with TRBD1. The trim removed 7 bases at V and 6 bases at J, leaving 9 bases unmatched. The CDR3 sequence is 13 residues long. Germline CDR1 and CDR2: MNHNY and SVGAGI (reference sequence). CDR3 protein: CASTDTGDFEQYF. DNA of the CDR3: TGTGCCAGCACCGACACAGGGGATTTCGAGCAGTACTTC.

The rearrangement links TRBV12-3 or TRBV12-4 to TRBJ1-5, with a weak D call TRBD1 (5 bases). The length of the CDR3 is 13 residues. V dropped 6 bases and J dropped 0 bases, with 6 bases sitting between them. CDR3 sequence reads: CASSQGSNQPQHF. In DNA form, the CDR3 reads TGTGCCAGCAGCCAGGGTAGCAATCAGCCCCAGCATTTT.

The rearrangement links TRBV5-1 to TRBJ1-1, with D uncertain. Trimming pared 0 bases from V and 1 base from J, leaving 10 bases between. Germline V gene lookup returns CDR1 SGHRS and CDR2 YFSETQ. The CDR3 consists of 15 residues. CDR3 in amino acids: CASSLVRVRNTEAFF. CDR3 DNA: TGCGCCAGCAGCTTGGTTCGGGTCAGGAACACTGAAGCTTTCTTT.

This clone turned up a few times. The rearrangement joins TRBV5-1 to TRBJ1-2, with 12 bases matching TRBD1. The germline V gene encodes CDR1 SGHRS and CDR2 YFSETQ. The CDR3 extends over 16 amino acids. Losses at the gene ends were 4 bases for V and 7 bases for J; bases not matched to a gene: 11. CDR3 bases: TGCGCCAGCAGCCAAACCGCCGGGACAGGGGGCGCTGGCTACACCTTC. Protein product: CASSQTAGTGGAGYTF.

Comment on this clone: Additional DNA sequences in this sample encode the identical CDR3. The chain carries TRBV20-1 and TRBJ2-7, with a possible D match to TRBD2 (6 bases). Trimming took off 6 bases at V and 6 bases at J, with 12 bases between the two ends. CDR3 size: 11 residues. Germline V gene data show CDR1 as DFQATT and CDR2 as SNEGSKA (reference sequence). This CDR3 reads CSARSGFEQYF. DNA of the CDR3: TGCAGTGCCCGCAGCGGGTTCGAGCAGTACTTC.

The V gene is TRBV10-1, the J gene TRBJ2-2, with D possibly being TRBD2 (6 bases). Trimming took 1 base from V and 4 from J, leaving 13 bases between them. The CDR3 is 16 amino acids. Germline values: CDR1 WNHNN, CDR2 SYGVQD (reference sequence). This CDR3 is CASSEWQGGSTGELFF. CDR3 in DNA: TGCGCCAGCAGTGAGTGGCAGGGAGGAAGCACCGGGGAGCTGTTTTTT.

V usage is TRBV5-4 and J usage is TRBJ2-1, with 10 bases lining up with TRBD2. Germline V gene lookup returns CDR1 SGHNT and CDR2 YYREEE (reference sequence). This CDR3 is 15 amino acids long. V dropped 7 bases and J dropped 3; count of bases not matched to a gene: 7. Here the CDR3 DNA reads TGTGCCAGCGGTTCGGGGACTAGCGACTACAATGAGCAGTTCTTC. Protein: CASGSGTSDYNEQFF.

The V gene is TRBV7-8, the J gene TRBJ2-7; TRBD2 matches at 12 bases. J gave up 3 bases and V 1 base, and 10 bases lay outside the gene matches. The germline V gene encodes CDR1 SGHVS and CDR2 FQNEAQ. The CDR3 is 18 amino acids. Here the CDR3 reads CASSLGAVLAGGLYEQYF. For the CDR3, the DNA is TGTGCCAGCAGCTTAGGGGCCGTACTAGCGGGGGGCCTCTACGAGCAGTACTTC.

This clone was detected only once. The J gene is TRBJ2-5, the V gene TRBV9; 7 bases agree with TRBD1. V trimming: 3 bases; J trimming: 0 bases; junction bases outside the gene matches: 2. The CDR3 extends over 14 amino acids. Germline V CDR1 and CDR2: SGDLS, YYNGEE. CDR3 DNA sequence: TGTGCCAGCAGCGGAGGGGGCGACCAAGAGACCCAGTACTTC. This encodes CASSGGGDQETQYF.

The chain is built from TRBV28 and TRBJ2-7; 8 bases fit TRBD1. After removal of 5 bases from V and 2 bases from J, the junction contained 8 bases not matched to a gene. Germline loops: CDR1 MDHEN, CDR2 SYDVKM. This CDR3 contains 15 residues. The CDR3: CASSTGGSTAYEQYF. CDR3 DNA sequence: TGTGCCAGCAGTACAGGGGGGTCTACTGCCTACGAGCAGTACTTC.

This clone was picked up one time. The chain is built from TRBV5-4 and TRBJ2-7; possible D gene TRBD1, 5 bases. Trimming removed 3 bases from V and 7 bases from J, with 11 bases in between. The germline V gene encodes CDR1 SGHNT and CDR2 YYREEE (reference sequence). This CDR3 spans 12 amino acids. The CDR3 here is CASSSPTVEQYF. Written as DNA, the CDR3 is TGTGCCAGCAGCTCCCCGACAGTAGAGCAGTACTTC.

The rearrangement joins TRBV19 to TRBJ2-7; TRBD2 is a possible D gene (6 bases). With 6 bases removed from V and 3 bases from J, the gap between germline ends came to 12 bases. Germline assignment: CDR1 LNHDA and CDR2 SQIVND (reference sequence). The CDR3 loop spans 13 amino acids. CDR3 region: CASSGGAYYEQYF. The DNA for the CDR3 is TGTGCCAGTAGCGGGGGAGCCTACTACGAGCAGTACTTC.